A single sample is the source of the 23 T cell receptor beta chains below, sequenced in a study of glioma-infiltrating T cells. TCR alpha and beta CDR3 regions were amplified from RNA using iRepertoire nested multiplex PCR. One entry per CDR3 protein, called by TCRdb with MiXCR from the multiplex PCR reads. Of around 350,000 distinct CDR3 sequences detected, approximately 42% appear once; the ten largest clones hold approximately 12%. Sequenced material: glioma tissue, nonneoplastic brain tissue, or PBMCs (not recorded which). These receptors were obtained from a human donor with low-grade glioma or glioblastoma, undergoing nonglioma brain surgery, or in good health (not recorded which).

The chain combines TRBV7-3 with TRBJ2-1; 8 nucleotides match TRBD2. The CDR3 loop spans 14 amino acids. CDR1 is SGHTA, CDR2 FQGTGA, per germline. Unmatched junction bases numbered 9, after V lost 6 bases and J lost 8 bases. The CDR3 protein is CASRYRAGGDEQFF. The CDR3 nucleotides read TGTGCCAGCAGATACCGGGCGGGAGGCGATGAGCAGTTCTTC.

The chain links TRBV7-9 to TRBJ2-4, with D hard to call. This CDR3 region has 14 residues. Germline V CDR1 and CDR2: SEHNR, FQNEAQ (reference sequence). V lost 5 bases and J lost 4, with 12 bases in between. Here the CDR3 reads CASSVDFMKNIQYF. The CDR3 DNA follows: TGTGCCAGCAGCGTAGACTTTATGAAAAACATTCAGTACTTC.

The rearrangement uses TRBV28 and TRBJ1-1; 9 nucleotides agree with TRBD1. Germline V gene data show CDR1 as MDHEN and CDR2 as SYDVKM. The CDR3 runs to 15 residues. Losses at the gene ends were 6 bases for V and 1 base for J; bases not matched to a gene: 6. DNA for the CDR3: TGTGCCAGCAGACCCGGGGGACAGGGGAACACTGAAGCTTTCTTT. Its protein is CASRPGGQGNTEAFF.

For this clonotype: The junction departs from germline at one end; a sequencing error may be responsible. The V and J genes are TRBV28 and TRBJ1-2; D unresolved. The CDR3 extends over 17 amino acids. Per the germline V gene, CDR1 is MDHEN and CDR2 is SYDVKM. Here the CDR3 reads CASTRPAWWLGNCGYTF. As DNA, the CDR3 is TGTGCCAGCACCCGACCAGCCTGGTGGCTCGGTAACTGTGGCTACACCTTC.

This sequence joins TRBV6-6 and TRBJ2-2; 10 bases line up with TRBD2. Trimming took 0 bases from V and 4 from J; bases not matched to a gene: 5. Germline V lookup: CDR1 MNHNY, CDR2 SVGAGI (reference sequence). The CDR3 contains 17 residues. CDR3 loop: CASSYSLAGGGTGELFF. The CDR3 DNA reads TGTGCCAGCAGTTACTCCTTAGCGGGAGGTGGCACCGGGGAGCTGTTTTTT.

V usage is TRBV5-5 and J usage is TRBJ2-1; the match to TRBD2 covers 8 bases. V lost 6 bases and J lost 2; bases outside the gene matches: 16. The germline V gene encodes CDR1 SGHKS and CDR2 YYEKEE (reference sequence). CDR3 length: 18 residues. CDR3 bases: TGTGCCAGCATCAAAACTAGCGGACCGATACTTACCTACAATGAGCAGTTCTTC. Translated, it gives CASIKTSGPILTYNEQFF.

This clonotype has only one observation. A much larger clone differs by one base, so this may be a read error. The rearrangement joins TRBV15 to TRBJ2-2; possibly TRBD2 for D (5 bases). The germline CDR1 and CDR2 sequences are LNHNV and YYDKDF (reference sequence). This CDR3 contains 15 residues. V was trimmed by 2 bases and J by 7 bases, leaving 14 bases between them. CDR3 bases: TGTGCCACCAGCAGATATCTCTCCCGGGACGGGGAGCTGTTTTTT. Translating it yields CATSRYLSRDGELFF. Complete variable domain (other parts from reference TRBV15 and TRBJ2-2): DAMVIQNPRYQVTQFGKPVTLSCSQTLNHNVMYWYQQKSSQAPKLLFHYYDKDFNNEADTPDNFQSRRPNTSFCFLDIRSPGLGDTAMYLCATSRYLSRDGELFFGEGSRLTVL.

This clonotype has more than one count but fewer than ten. V is TRBV19 and J is TRBJ1-2, with 8 bases that match TRBD1. Per the germline V gene, CDR1 is LNHDA and CDR2 is SQIVND (reference sequence). V was pared by 5 bases and J by 0 bases, with 8 bases of the junction left unmatched. The length of the CDR3 is 16 residues. CDR3 loop: CASSAQTGASNYGYTF. The CDR3 DNA follows: TGTGCCAGTAGTGCCCAGACAGGGGCTTCTAACTATGGCTACACCTTC. The full variable domain, in which reference TRBV19 and TRBJ1-2 provide the parts outside the CDR3, is DGGITQSPKYLFRKEGQNVTLSCEQNLNHDAMYWYRQDPGQGLRLIYYSQIVNDFQKGDIAEGYSVSREKKESFPLTVTSAQKNPTAFYLCASSAQTGASNYGYTFGSGTRLTVV.

The genes are TRBV29-1 and TRBJ2-3, with TRBD2 matching over 7 bases. Losses at the gene ends were 3 bases for V and 4 bases for J; bases not matched to a gene: 10. In germline, CDR1 is SQVTM, CDR2 ANQGSEA. The CDR3 runs 15 residues. The CDR3 here is CSVEGVGAGPDTQYF. The CDR3, as DNA: TGCAGCGTTGAGGGTGTGGGAGCGGGGCCAGATACGCAGTATTTT.

The chain links TRBV20-1 to TRBJ2-7, with D tentatively TRBD2 (6 bases). Germline V gene data show CDR1 as DFQATT and CDR2 as SNEGSKA (reference sequence). The CDR3 extends over 15 amino acids. Trimming pared 6 bases from V and 6 bases from J, leaving 24 bases between. CDR3 nucleotide sequence: TGCAGTGCCCGCGAAGGGGCGGGATCCTTGGGCGAGCAGTACTTC. Translated: CSAREGAGSLGEQYF.

The rearrangement joins TRBV28 to TRBJ2-7; 9 nucleotides agree with TRBD1. The J segment lost 5 bases and the V segment lost 3 bases, leaving 17 bases of the junction unmatched. Germline V lookup: CDR1 MDHEN, CDR2 SYDVKM. CDR3 size: 18 residues. CDR3 DNA: TGTGCCAGCAGTTTCATCCGGGACAGGGAGGTTTGGGGCCACGAGCAGTACTTC. Protein sequence: CASSFIRDREVWGHEQYF.

In DNA, the CDR3 is TGTGCCAGCAGCTTGCATAGTTACGGGGAAGAGACCCAGTACTTC. Residues: CASSLHSYGEETQYF. The V call is TRBV7-2, the J call TRBJ2-5; the D gene is possibly TRBD2 (5 bases). The CDR3 loop spans 15 amino acids. V dropped 3 bases and J dropped 3 bases, with 14 bases sitting between them. Germline CDR1 SGHTA, CDR2 FQGNSA.

This chain links TRBV28 with TRBJ2-4; tentative D call: TRBD2 (6 bases). Germline CDR1 and CDR2: MDHEN and SYDVKM. This CDR3 has 15 amino acids. Trimming took 3 bases from V and 0 from J, leaving 9 bases between them. The CDR3 sequence: CASSLPGVAKNIQYF. The CDR3 DNA sequence: TGTGCCAGCAGTTTGCCGGGAGTAGCCAAAAACATTCAGTACTTC.

The J gene is TRBJ1-4, the V gene TRBV6-1; D gene ambiguous. The germline V gene has CDR1 MNHNS and CDR2 SASEGT. Trimming removed 8 bases at V and 7 bases at J, with 20 bases between. This CDR3 comprises 15 residues. The CDR3 sequence is CASGVELGLGEKLFF. The DNA for the CDR3 is TGTGCCAGCGGAGTGGAACTCGGCCTGGGTGAAAAACTGTTTTTT.

The chain is built from TRBV28 and TRBJ2-1; TRBD1 matches 8 bases. After removal of 5 bases from V and 9 bases from J, the junction contained 3 bases not matched to a gene. The CDR3 length is 12 residues. Germline V gene sequence: CDR1 MDHEN, CDR2 SYDVKM. The CDR3 loop reads CASSPQGAEQFF. The CDR3 DNA is TGTGCCAGCAGTCCTCAGGGGGCTGAGCAGTTCTTC.

This clonotype has a handful of counts. The chain carries TRBV20-1 and TRBJ2-7; no firm D call. CDR3 length: 15 amino acids. Deletions cut 0 bases from V and 2 bases from J, with 14 bases between. The V gene's germline CDR1 is DFQATT and CDR2 SNEGSKA (reference sequence). The CDR3 DNA follows: TGCAGTGCTAGAGATCCCACAGCCCGGACCTACGAGCAGTACTTC. Its protein is CSARDPTARTYEQYF.

This sequence joins TRBV20-1 and TRBJ1-6, with D maybe TRBD1 (5 bases). CDR3 length equals 12 residues. V lost 5 bases and J 7 bases, leaving 9 bases between the germline ends. Germline values: CDR1 DFQATT, CDR2 SNEGSKA (reference sequence). CDR3 residues: CSARRGNSPLHF. CDR3 DNA sequence: TGCAGTGCTCGGCGGGGGAATTCACCCCTCCACTTT.

With regard to this clonotype: A much larger clonotype is one base distant, so this may be a read error. This chain joins TRBV20-1 and TRBJ1-1, with D unclear. Trimming took off 0 bases at V and 7 bases at J, with 15 bases between the two ends. The CDR3 is 14 amino acids. Per the germline V gene, CDR1 is DFQATT and CDR2 is SNEGSKA (reference sequence). The CDR3 region has the DNA TGCAGTGCTAGAGAGACACCGGGCGACAATGAAGCTTTCTTT. Encoded protein: CSARETPGDNEAFF.

The chain combines TRBV4-1 with TRBJ1-2, with D perhaps TRBD1 (6 bases). CDR1 is MGHRA and CDR2 is YSYEKL in the germline V gene. The CDR3 spans 16 residues. V was clipped by 3 bases and J by 3 bases, with 17 bases between them. CDR3 residues: CASSQERQALDYGYTF. DNA of the CDR3: TGCGCCAGCAGCCAGGAGAGACAGGCCCTTGACTATGGCTACACCTTC.

This clonotype occurred a few times. This chain joins TRBV7-6 and TRBJ2-6; no clear D gene. V was cut by 2 bases and J by 2 bases, with 4 bases left in between. Per germline, CDR1 SGHVS and CDR2 FNYEAQ. The CDR3 length is 14 residues. The CDR3 region is CASSLNPGANVLTF. The CDR3, as DNA: TGTGCCAGCAGCTTAAACCCTGGGGCCAACGTCCTGACTTTC.

The chain is built from TRBV6-5 and TRBJ1-5; D not certain. Germline V gene lookup returns CDR1 MNHEY and CDR2 SVGAGI. This CDR3 region has 17 residues. V gave up 6 bases and J gave up 0 bases, with 18 bases separating them. The CDR3 loop is CASSPMGGDDSNQPQHF. The CDR3 DNA follows: TGTGCCAGCAGCCCAATGGGCGGGGATGATAGCAATCAGCCCCAGCATTTT.

This clonotype was counted between two and nine times. The chain couples TRBV7-2 to TRBJ1-2, with D maybe TRBD1 (5 bases). The germline gives CDR1 SGHTA, CDR2 FQGNSA. The CDR3 extends over 13 amino acids. V was shortened by 3 bases and J by 4 bases, with 9 bases between the two germline ends. The CDR3 here is CASSFETVYGYTF. As DNA, the CDR3 is TGTGCCAGCAGCTTCGAGACAGTCTATGGCTACACCTTC.

On this clonotype: A clone one base away is much larger, so this may be a read error. The V gene is TRBV27, the J gene TRBJ2-5; 12 nucleotides align to TRBD1. V lost 5 bases, J lost 11 bases, and 9 bases stayed unmatched. This CDR3 is built from 14 residues. Germline V gene sequence: CDR1 MNHEY, CDR2 SMNVEV (reference sequence). The CDR3 DNA reads TGTGCCAGCAGTCCCCGGGACAGGGGGCGAGAGCAGTACTTC. Its protein product is CASSPRDRGREQYF.